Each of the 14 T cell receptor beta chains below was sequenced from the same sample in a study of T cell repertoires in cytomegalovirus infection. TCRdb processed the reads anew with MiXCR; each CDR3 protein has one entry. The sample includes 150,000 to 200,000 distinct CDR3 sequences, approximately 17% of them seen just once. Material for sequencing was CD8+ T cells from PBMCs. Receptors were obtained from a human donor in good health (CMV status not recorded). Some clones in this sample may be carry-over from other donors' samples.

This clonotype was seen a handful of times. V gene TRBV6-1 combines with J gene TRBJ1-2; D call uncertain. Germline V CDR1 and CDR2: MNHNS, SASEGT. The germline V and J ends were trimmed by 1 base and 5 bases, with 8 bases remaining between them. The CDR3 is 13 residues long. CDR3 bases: TGTGCCAGCAGTGAAGAGGGATTTTATGGCTACACCTTC. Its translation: CASSEEGFYGYTF.

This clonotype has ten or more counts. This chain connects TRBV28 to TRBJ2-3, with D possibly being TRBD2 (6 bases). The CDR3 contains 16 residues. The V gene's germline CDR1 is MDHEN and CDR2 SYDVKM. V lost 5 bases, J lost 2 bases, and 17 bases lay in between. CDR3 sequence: CASSPPGLGNTDTQYF. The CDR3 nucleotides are TGTGCCAGCAGTCCACCGGGACTCGGGAACACAGATACGCAGTATTTT.

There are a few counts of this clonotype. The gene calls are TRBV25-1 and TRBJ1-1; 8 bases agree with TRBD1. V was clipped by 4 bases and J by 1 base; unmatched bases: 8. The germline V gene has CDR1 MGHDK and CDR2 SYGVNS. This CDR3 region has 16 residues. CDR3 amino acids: CASSGRDRGGNTEAFF. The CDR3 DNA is TGTGCCAGCAGTGGCAGAGACAGGGGAGGGAACACTGAAGCTTTCTTT.

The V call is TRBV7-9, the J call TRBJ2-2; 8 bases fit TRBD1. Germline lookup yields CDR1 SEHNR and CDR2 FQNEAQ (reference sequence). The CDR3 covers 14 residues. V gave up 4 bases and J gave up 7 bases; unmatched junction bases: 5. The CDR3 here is CASSWTGLDGELFF. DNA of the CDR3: TGTGCCAGCAGCTGGACAGGGTTGGACGGGGAGCTGTTTTTT.

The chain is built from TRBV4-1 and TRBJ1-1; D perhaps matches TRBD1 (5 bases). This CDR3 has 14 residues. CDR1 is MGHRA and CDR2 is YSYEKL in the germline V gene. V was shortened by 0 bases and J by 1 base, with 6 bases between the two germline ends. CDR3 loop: CASSQDRANTEAFF. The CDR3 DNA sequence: TGCGCCAGCAGCCAAGACAGGGCGAACACTGAAGCTTTCTTT.

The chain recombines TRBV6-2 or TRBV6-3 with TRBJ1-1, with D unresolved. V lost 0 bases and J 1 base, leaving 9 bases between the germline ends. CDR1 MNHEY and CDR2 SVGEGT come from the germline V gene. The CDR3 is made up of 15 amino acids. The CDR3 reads CASSYSIARNTEAFF. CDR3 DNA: TGTGCCAGCAGTTACTCGATTGCAAGGAACACTGAAGCTTTCTTT.

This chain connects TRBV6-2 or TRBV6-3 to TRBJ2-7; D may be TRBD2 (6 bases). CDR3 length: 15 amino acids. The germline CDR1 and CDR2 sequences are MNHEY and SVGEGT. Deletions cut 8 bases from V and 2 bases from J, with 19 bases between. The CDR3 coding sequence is TGTGCCAGCCCCCGCGGGATCCTTGGTACCTACGAGCAGTACTTC. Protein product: CASPRGILGTYEQYF.

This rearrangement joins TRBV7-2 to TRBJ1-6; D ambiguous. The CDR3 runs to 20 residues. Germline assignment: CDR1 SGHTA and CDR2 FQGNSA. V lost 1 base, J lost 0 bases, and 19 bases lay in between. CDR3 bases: TGTGCCAGCAGCTTAGAAAGAACTTACAGCCCGAGCTCCTATAATTCACCCCTCCACTTT. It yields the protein CASSLERTYSPSSYNSPLHF.

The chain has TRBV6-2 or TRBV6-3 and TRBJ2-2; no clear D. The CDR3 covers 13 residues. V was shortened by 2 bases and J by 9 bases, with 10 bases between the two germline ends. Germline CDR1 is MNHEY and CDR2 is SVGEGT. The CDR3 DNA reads TGTGCCAGCAGTTACGGATCTGTTAGGGAGCTGTTTTTT. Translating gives CASSYGSVRELFF.

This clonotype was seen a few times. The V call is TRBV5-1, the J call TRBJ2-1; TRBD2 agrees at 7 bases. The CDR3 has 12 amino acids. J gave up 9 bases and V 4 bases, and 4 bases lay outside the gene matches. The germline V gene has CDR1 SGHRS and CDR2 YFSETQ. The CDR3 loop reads CASSQRGGEQFF. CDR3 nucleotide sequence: TGCGCCAGCAGCCAGCGGGGCGGTGAGCAGTTCTTC.

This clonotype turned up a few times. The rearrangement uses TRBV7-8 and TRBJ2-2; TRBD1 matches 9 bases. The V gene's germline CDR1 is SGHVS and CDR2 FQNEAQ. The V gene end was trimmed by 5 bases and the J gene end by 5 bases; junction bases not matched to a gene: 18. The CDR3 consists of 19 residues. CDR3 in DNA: TGTGCCAGCAGCCCGAAACTCCGGACAGGGGAGGCGTGGACCGGGGAGCTGTTTTTT. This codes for CASSPKLRTGEAWTGELFF. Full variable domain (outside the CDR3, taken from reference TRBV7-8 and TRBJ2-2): GAGVSQSPRYKVAKRGQDVALRCDPISGHVSLFWYQQALGQGPEFLTYFQNEAQLDKSGLPSDRFFAERPEGSVSTLKIQRTQQEDSAVYLCASSPKLRTGEAWTGELFFGEGSRLTVL.

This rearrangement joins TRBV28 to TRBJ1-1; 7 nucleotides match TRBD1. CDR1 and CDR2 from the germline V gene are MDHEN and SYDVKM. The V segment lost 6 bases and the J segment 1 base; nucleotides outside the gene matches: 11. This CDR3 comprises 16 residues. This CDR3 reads CASSPPGGLTNTEAFF. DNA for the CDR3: TGTGCCAGCAGCCCTCCAGGGGGGCTAACGAACACTGAAGCTTTCTTT.

The CDR3 sequence is CASRPGANTGELFF. For the CDR3, the DNA is TGTGCCAGCAGGCCCGGGGCTAACACCGGGGAGCTGTTTTTT. The chain is built from TRBV6-2 or TRBV6-3 and TRBJ2-2; D is possibly TRBD1 or TRBD2 (5 bases each). Germline loops: CDR1 MNHEY, CDR2 SVGEGT. Trimming removed 6 bases from V and 2 bases from J, with 10 bases in between. CDR3 length: 14 amino acids.

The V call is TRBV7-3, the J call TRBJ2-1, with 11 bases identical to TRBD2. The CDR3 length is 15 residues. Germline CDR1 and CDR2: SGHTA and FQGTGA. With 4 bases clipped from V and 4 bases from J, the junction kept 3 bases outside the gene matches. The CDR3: CASSSGLADYNEQFF. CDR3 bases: TGTGCCAGCAGCTCGGGACTAGCGGATTACAATGAGCAGTTCTTC.